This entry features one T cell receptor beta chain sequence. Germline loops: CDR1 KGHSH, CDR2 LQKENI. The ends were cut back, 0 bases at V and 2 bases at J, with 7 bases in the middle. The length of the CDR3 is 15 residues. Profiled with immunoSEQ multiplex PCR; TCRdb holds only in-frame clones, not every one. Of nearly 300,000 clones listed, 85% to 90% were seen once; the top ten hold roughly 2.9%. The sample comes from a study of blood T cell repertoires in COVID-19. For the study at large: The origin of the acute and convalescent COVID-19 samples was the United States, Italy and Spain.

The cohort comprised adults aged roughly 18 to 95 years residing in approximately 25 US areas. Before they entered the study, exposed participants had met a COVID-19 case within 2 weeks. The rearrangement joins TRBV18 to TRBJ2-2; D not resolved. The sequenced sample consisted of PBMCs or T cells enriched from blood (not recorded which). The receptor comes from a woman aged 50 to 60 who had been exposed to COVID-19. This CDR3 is CASSPPSQNTGELFF. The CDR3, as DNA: TGTGCCAGCTCACCACCGTCACAAAACACCGGGGAGCTGTTTTTT.